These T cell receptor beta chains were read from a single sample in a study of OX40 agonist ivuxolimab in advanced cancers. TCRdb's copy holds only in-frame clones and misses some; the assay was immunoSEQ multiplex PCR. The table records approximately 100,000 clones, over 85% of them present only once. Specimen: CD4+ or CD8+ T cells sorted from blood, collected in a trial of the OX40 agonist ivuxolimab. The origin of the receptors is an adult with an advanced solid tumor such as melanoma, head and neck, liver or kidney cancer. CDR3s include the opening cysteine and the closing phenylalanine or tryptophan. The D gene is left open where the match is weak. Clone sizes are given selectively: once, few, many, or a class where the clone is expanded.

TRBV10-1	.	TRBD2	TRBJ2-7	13	TGCGCCAGCAGTGGTCCGGGGGGGTACGAGCAGTACTTC	CASSGPGGYEQYF
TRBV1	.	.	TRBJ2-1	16	TGCACCAGCAGCCAAGAAGGGGGGGTGCCCTACAATGAGCAGTTCTTC	CTSSQEGGVPYNEQFF
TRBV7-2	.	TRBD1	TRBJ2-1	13	TGTGCCAGCAGCCCAGACAGGGGGGGTGAGCAGTTCTTC	CASSPDRGGEQFF
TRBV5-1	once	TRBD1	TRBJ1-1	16	TGCGCCAGCAGCTTGGTGGCAGGGGGGTATGACACTGAAGCTTTCTTT	CASSLVAGGYDTEAFF
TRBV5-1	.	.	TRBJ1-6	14	TGCGCCAGCAGCTTGGGGCAGGAGAGTTCACCCCTCCACTTT	CASSLGQESSPLHF
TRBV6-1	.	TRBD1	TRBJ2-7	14	TGTGCCAGCAGCGACGACAGGGGGAACTACGAGCAGTACTTC	CASSDDRGNYEQYF
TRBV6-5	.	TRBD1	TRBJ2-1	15	TGTGCCAGCAGTTACTCGACAGGGGGCTACAATGAGCAGTTCTTC	CASSYSTGGYNEQFF
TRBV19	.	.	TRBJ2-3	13	TGTGCCAGTAGCCACACAGGGACAGATACGCAGTATTTT	CASSHTGTDTQYF
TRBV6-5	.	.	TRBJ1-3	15	TGTGCCAGCAGTTACTCAGGGGGGAAAGGAAACACCATATATTTT	CASSYSGGKGNTIYF
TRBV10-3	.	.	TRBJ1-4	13	TGTGCCATCAGAGACAGTCTTAATGAAAAACTGTTTTTT	CAIRDSLNEKLFF
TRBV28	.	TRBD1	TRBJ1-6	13	TGTGCCAGCAGTACGGGACAGTTTGCACCCCTCCACTTT	CASSTGQFAPLHF
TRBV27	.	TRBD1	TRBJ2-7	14	TGTGCCAGCAGTTCGGACAGGAAGGTCGGCGAGCAGTACTTC	CASSSDRKVGEQYF
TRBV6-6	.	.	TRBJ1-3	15	TGTGCCAGCAGCTTGGGACGGAACTCTGGAAACACCATATATTTT	CASSLGRNSGNTIYF
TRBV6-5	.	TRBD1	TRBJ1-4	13	TGTGCCAGCATGGGGACAGGGGGTGAAAAACTGTTTTTT	CASMGTGGEKLFF
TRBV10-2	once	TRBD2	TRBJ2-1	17	TGCGCCAGCAGAGACCGAGTTAGCGGGGGAACCTACAATGAGCAGTTCTTC	CASRDRVSGGTYNEQFF
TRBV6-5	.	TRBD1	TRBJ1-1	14	TGTGCCAGCAGTTTCTACACCGGGACAGGGGGCGCTTTCTTT	CASSFYTGTGGAFF
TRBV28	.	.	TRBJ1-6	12	TGTGCCAGCAGTTCACAGCATTCACCCCTCCACTTT	CASSSQHSPLHF
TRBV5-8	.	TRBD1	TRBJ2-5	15	TGTGCCAGCAGCTTGGGACAGGGCGTCCCAGAGACCCAGTACTTC	CASSLGQGVPETQYF
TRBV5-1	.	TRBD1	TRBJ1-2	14	TGCGCCAGCAGCGTCGGACAGGGGGTCTATGGCTACACCTTC	CASSVGQGVYGYTF
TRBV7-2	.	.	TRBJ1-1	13	TGTGCCAGCAGCCGACAGAGGAACACTGAAGCTTTCTTT	CASSRQRNTEAFF
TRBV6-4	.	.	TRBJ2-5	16	TGTGCCAGCAGTGATGGGACTCCGAATCTTAAAGAGACCCAGTACTTC	CASSDGTPNLKETQYF
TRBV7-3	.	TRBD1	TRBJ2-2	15	TGTGCCAGCAGCTCAGGGGGCCAGAACACCGGGGAGCTGTTTTTT	CASSSGGQNTGELFF
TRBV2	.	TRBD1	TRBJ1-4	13	TGTGCCAGCATGAGGGGGCTCAATGAAAAACTGTTTTTT	CASMRGLNEKLFF
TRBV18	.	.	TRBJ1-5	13	TGTGCCAGCTCGCCAGGGTCCAATCAGCCCCAGCATTTT	CASSPGSNQPQHF
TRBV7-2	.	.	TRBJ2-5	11	TGTGCCAGCAGCTTAATAGAGACCCAGTACTTC	CASSLIETQYF
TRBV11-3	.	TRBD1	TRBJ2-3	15	TGTGCCAGCACCCAGGGACAGGGGGAGACAGATACGCAGTATTTT	CASTQGQGETDTQYF
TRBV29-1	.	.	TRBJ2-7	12	TGCAGCGCCCAAGGGGGGTCCTACGAGCAGTACTTC	CSAQGGSYEQYF
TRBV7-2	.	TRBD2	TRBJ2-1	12	TGTGCCAGCAGCGTGGGACTAGCGGGGCAGTTCTTC	CASSVGLAGQFF
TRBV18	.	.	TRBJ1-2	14	TGTGCCAGCTCACCACCGCATCATGGCTATGGCTACACCTTC	CASSPPHHGYGYTF
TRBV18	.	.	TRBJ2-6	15	TGTGCCAGCTCACCCTATTCGACCGGGGCCAACGTCCTGACTTTC	CASSPYSTGANVLTF
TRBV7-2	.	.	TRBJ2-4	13	TGTGCCAGCAGCCCTTTAGCCAAAAACATTCAGTACTTC	CASSPLAKNIQYF
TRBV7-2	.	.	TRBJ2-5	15	TGTGCCAGCAGCTTCTCCGGGACGCAGAGGGAGACCCAGTACTTC	CASSFSGTQRETQYF
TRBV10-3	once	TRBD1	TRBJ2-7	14	TGTGCCATCAGTGTCGACAGGGGGGCCTACGAGCAGTACTTC	CAISVDRGAYEQYF
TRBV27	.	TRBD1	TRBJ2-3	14	TGTGCCAGCAGTTTATCGAACAGGGGTGATACGCAGTATTTT	CASSLSNRGDTQYF
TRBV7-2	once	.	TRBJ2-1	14	TGTGCCAGCAGCTGGAGCGGCTTTAATGATGAGCAGTTCTTC	CASSWSGFNDEQFF
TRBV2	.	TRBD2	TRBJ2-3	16	TGTGCCAGCAGTGAAAGTATAGCGGGGGGGCCTGATACGCAGTATTTT	CASSESIAGGPDTQYF
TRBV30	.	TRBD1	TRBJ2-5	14	TGTGCCTGGCGCCCCCCAGGGGGAAAAGAGACCCAGTACTTC	CAWRPPGGKETQYF
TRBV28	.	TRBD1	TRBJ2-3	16	TGTGCCAGCAGTTCCGACAGGGGAGATAGCACAGATACGCAGTATTTT	CASSSDRGDSTDTQYF
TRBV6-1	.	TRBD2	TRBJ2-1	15	TGTGCCAGCAGCGTACTAGCGGGGGCCTACAATGAGCAGTTCTTC	CASSVLAGAYNEQFF
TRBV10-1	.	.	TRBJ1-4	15	TGCGCCAGCAGTGAGTCTGGGGGCCTGGGTGAAAAACTGTTTTTT	CASSESGGLGEKLFF
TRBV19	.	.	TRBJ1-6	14	TGTGCCAGTAGCAAGACCCAGAGGGGTTCACCCCTCCACTTT	CASSKTQRGSPLHF
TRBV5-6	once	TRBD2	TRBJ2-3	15	TGTGCCAGCAGCTTGCAGCGGGGGGCTTCAGATACGCAGTATTTT	CASSLQRGASDTQYF
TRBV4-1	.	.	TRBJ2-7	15	TGCGCCAGCAGCCAACCGGGGAGAAGGACCTACGAGCAGTACTTC	CASSQPGRRTYEQYF
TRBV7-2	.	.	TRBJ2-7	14	TGTGCCAGCAGCCCTCTAAGTCGGGGCTACGAGCAGTACTTC	CASSPLSRGYEQYF
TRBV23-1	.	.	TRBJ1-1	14	TGCGCCAGCGACCAGACAGCAGGCGGCACTGAAGCTTTCTTT	CASDQTAGGTEAFF
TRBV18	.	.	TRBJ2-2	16	TGTGCCAGCTCACCAAACGGGGGGCTGAACACCGGGGAGCTGTTTTTT	CASSPNGGLNTGELFF
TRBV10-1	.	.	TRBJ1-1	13	TGCGCCAGCAGTGGGCAGGTGGGGACTGAAGCTTTCTTT	CASSGQVGTEAFF
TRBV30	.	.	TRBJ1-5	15	TGTGCCTGGAGTGGACTTGGGACACAAGATCAGCCCCAGCATTTT	CAWSGLGTQDQPQHF